A selection of T cell receptor beta chains follows, all from one sample in a study of T cell clones after liver transplantation. TCRdb's table, derived via immunoSEQ multiplex PCR, lists solely in-frame clones and lacks some. This table has around 97,000 clones, around 80% appearing once. Here the sequenced sample was CD4+ T cells from blood, taken around 50 months after liver transplant. The receptors shown here come from a human patient who received a liver transplant. The T cells may come from the graft donor. The CDR3 runs from the conserved cysteine through the conserved F or W. Each record gives: CDR3 DNA, CDR3 protein, D gene, clone size, V gene, J gene. D genes are given only for firm matches. Size tells how often a clone was seen (once, few, many) or the class of an expanded clone, and some rows leave it out.

TGTGCCATCAGCCCGGGCCCGCCGGACTATGGCTACACCTTC	CAISPGPPDYGYTF	NA	few	TRBV10-3	TRBJ1-2
TGTGCCAGCACAAGTGGCCTCAACAGCCGTAATGAAAAACTGTTTTTT	CASTSGLNSRNEKLFF	NA	NA	TRBV2	TRBJ1-4
TGCGCCAGCAGTGACCCAGGCGGCGGGACCTACGAGCAGTACTTC	CASSDPGGGTYEQYF	NA	NA	TRBV10-1	TRBJ2-7
TGCGCCAGCAGCATGACTAGCGGGGGCCTCTCTGGGGCCAACGTCCTGACTTTC	CASSMTSGGLSGANVLTF	TRBD2	NA	TRBV5-1	TRBJ2-6
TGTGCCAGCAGCTTAAGGGGCTCGGACAGGAGCTACGAGCAGTACTTC	CASSLRGSDRSYEQYF	TRBD1	few	TRBV7-3	TRBJ2-7
TGTGCCAGCAGCTTAGGTGCCCCGGAGGGAGAGACCCAGTACTTC	CASSLGAPEGETQYF	NA	NA	TRBV11-3	TRBJ2-5
TGCGCCAGCAGCTCGGGACAGTTGAACACTGAAGCTTTCTTT	CASSSGQLNTEAFF	TRBD1	NA	TRBV5-1	TRBJ1-1
TGTGCCAGCAGCTTGTTGGATAATTCACCCCTCCACTTT	CASSLLDNSPLHF	NA	once	TRBV7-3	TRBJ1-6
TGCGCCAGCAGCCCCTTAACAGGGAACTATGGCTACACCTTC	CASSPLTGNYGYTF	NA	NA	TRBV4-1	TRBJ1-2
TGTGCCAGCAGCGGAGAGGGAGGGCGGAGGACTGAAGCTTTCTTT	CASSGEGGRRTEAFF	NA	NA	TRBV7-2	TRBJ1-1
TGTGCCAGCAGACGGAACTCGGCGGGAGGAGGTTACGCCTACGAGCAGTACTTC	CASRRNSAGGGYAYEQYF	TRBD2	NA	TRBV28	TRBJ2-7
TGTGCCAGCAGCTCTTCCGCGTTCAGGGCCAGCTCCTACAATGAGCAGTTCTTC	CASSSSAFRASSYNEQFF	NA	NA	TRBV28	TRBJ2-1
TGTGCCAGCAGGCTGACCGGGACGGGACAGCCCCAGCATTTT	CASRLTGTGQPQHF	NA	NA	TRBV7-2	TRBJ1-5
TGCGCCAGCAGCTTGGAAGTGAACGCTGAAGCTTTCTTT	CASSLEVNAEAFF	NA	NA	TRBV5-1	TRBJ1-1
TGTGCCAGCAGCGTAGCAGGCACAGCGGGGGGACTAAGTGGGGAGCTGTTTTTT	CASSVAGTAGGLSGELFF	TRBD2	NA	TRBV9	TRBJ2-2
TGTGCCAGCAGTTATGGGCCTCGGGCGAACACTGAAGCTTTCTTT	CASSYGPRANTEAFF	NA	NA	TRBV27	TRBJ1-1
TGTGCCAGCTCAGGCAGCTCCTACGAGCAGTACTTC	CASSGSSYEQYF	NA	NA	TRBV18	TRBJ2-7
TGTGCCAGCTCAGCCGACGGGGATCAGCCCCAGCATTTT	CASSADGDQPQHF	NA	medium-sized	TRBV18	TRBJ1-5
TGTGCCAGCAGGATACTAGCGGGGGGATACAATGAGCAGTTCTTC	CASRILAGGYNEQFF	TRBD2	NA	TRBV2	TRBJ2-1
TGTGCCAGCAGCGTAGCTCCAGGGCCCGGGGAAAAACTGTTTTTT	CASSVAPGPGEKLFF	NA	NA	TRBV9	TRBJ1-4
TGTGCTAGTGCCCCCAGGGGACAGAACACAGATACGCAGTATTTT	CASAPRGQNTDTQYF	TRBD1	NA	TRBV12-5	TRBJ2-3
TGCAGCGTCGTTAAAACCGGGGGGATCCAAGAGACCCAGTACTTC	CSVVKTGGIQETQYF	TRBD2	NA	TRBV29-1	TRBJ2-5
TGTGCCAGTCACGGTGGGTACGAGCAGTACTTC	CASHGGYEQYF	NA	NA	TRBV19	TRBJ2-7
TGTGCCAGCGCCATCCTAGCGGGGGCTGTCGGGGAGCTGTTTTTT	CASAILAGAVGELFF	TRBD2	NA	TRBV6-5	TRBJ2-2
TGTGCCAGCAGCCCCGGACAGGCAACGGTGCAGTACTTC	CASSPGQATVQYF	TRBD1	NA	TRBV7-7	TRBJ2-7
TGCGCCAGCAGCCAAGGTACTGAGGGTGAAGCTTTCTTT	CASSQGTEGEAFF	NA	NA	TRBV4-3	TRBJ1-1
TGTGCCAGCAGTGAGGGGGCAGCGCTCTACTATGGCTACACCTTC	CASSEGAALYYGYTF	NA	NA	TRBV6-1	TRBJ1-2
TGTGCCAGCTCACCCAGGATAGGGGGCGCAACTAATGAAAAACTGTTTTTT	CASSPRIGGATNEKLFF	TRBD1	NA	TRBV18	TRBJ1-4
TGTGCCAGCAGCGTAGATGTCGGGGAGCTGTTTTTT	CASSVDVGELFF	NA	NA	TRBV9	TRBJ2-2
TGCGCCAGCAGCCAGCGACTCAACTCCTACGAGCAGTACTTC	CASSQRLNSYEQYF	NA	NA	TRBV4-3	TRBJ2-7
TGTGCCAGCAGCCAGGAGGGGGGCCCAGCCGACGAGCAGTACTTC	CASSQEGGPADEQYF	NA	NA	TRBV7-3	TRBJ2-7
TGTGCCAGTACCCCCTCGACAGCAAACTATGGCTACACCTTC	CASTPSTANYGYTF	NA	few	TRBV19	TRBJ1-2
TGTGCCAGCAGAAGACAGGGGGCAACTGAAGCTTTCTTT	CASRRQGATEAFF	TRBD1	NA	TRBV6-5	TRBJ1-1
TGTGCCAGCAGCCCCGACCGGGGGGCCTACGAGCAGTACTTC	CASSPDRGAYEQYF	TRBD2	NA	TRBV4-2	TRBJ2-7
TGTGCCAGCAGTTCGACAGGGGCAGTGGCTGGCTACACCTTC	CASSSTGAVAGYTF	TRBD1	few	TRBV6-5	TRBJ1-2
TGCAGCGTAGCGGTTGGGAGGGTCCCAACTAATGAAAAACTGTTTTTT	CSVAVGRVPTNEKLFF	NA	NA	TRBV29-1	TRBJ1-4
TGTGCCAGCAGTCCTGGCCTGACGCAGTACTTC	CASSPGLTQYF	NA	NA	TRBV25-1	TRBJ2-7
TGTGCCAGCAGTTTGCAGGGGGACCTCTATGGCTACACCTTC	CASSLQGDLYGYTF	TRBD1	NA	TRBV27	TRBJ1-2
TGCGCCAGCAGCCCGGGGGGGCCGGGGGAGACCCAGTACTTC	CASSPGGPGETQYF	TRBD2	NA	TRBV4-3	TRBJ2-5
TGTGCCAGGGGGTCAGCGGGAGGAGAGACCCAGTACTTC	CARGSAGGETQYF	TRBD2	NA	TRBV2	TRBJ2-5
TGTGCCTGGAGTGACCCTAGCGGAATCCTCACCGGGGAGCTGTTTTTT	CAWSDPSGILTGELFF	TRBD2	NA	TRBV30	TRBJ2-2
TGTGCCAGCAGCCCTCCGAGGAGGACCACTGAAGCTTTCTTT	CASSPPRRTTEAFF	NA	NA	TRBV28	TRBJ1-1
TGCGCCAGCAGCTTGAATCCCCTCTTAGGGAACACTGAAGCTTTCTTT	CASSLNPLLGNTEAFF	NA	once	TRBV5-1	TRBJ1-1
TGTGCCATCAGCCGGGACAGTAACTATGGCTACACCTTC	CAISRDSNYGYTF	TRBD1	few	TRBV10-3	TRBJ1-2
TGTGCCAGCAGTTACTGGGTGGGGTCCGGGGAGCTGTTTTTT	CASSYWVGSGELFF	NA	NA	TRBV6-6	TRBJ2-2